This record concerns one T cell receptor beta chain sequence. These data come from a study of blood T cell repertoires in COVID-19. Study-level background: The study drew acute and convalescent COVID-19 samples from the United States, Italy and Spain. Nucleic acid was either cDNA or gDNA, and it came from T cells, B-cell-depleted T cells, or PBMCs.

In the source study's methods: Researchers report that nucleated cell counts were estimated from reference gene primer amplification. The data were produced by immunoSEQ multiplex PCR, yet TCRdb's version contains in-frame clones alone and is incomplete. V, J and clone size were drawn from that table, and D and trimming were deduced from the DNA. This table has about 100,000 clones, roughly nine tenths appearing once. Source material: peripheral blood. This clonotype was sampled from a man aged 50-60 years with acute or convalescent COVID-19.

The CDR3 loop is CASSYYPGVGSPLHF. The CDR3 DNA reads as TGTGCCAGCAGTTATTATCCAGGGGTTGGGTCACCCCTCCACTTT. J is TRBJ1-6 and V is TRBV6-5, with D possibly matching TRBD1 (6 bases). CDR1 is MNHEY, CDR2 SVGAGI, per germline. Trimming pared 3 bases from V and 10 bases from J, leaving 16 bases between. CDR3 length: 15 amino acids.